The 28 T cell receptor beta chains below were found in one sample sequenced in a study of vaccination and CD4 T cells after COVID-19. Regarding treatment: approximately nine-day PBMC culture with coronavirus spike peptide pools or control peptides (ViraFEST assay). These receptors are not linked to any known antigen. Researchers used the Oncomine TCR Beta short-read assay to sequence DNA from cultured CD4+ T cells. MiXCR was run by TCRdb on the PCR reads, yielding one entry per CDR3 protein. The sample carries around 16,000 distinct CDR3 sequences, around three quarters recorded once. The sequencing sample was made of CD4+ T cells from blood, cultured in vitro. The receptor source for this set is a human donor who had recovered from COVID-19.

V is TRBV29-1 and J is TRBJ1-2; D gene unclear. Germline V gene data show CDR1 as SQVTM and CDR2 as ANQGSEA. The ends were cut back, 1 base at V and 8 bases at J, with 11 bases in the middle. The CDR3 runs to 12 residues. CDR3 nucleotide sequence: TGCAGCGTTGAAGGGGTGGGATTCGGCTACACCTTC. It specifies CSVEGVGFGYTF.

The genes are TRBV18 and TRBJ2-7; D gene unclear. This CDR3 comprises 13 residues. The V gene lost 0 bases and the J gene lost 3 bases, with 6 bases spanning the gap. CDR1 is KGHSH, CDR2 LQKENI, per germline. CDR3: CASSPPSRYEQYF. The CDR3 region has the DNA TGTGCCAGCTCACCACCCAGTCGCTACGAGCAGTACTTC.

The chain uses TRBV7-8 and TRBJ2-3, with TRBD2 matching over 10 bases. The germline gives CDR1 SGHVS, CDR2 FQNEAQ. The J segment lost 3 bases and the V segment lost 1 base, leaving 4 bases of the junction unmatched. CDR3 length equals 16 residues. CDR3 sequence: CASSLGPSGRTDTQYF. The CDR3 DNA reads as TGTGCCAGCAGCTTAGGGCCTAGCGGGAGAACAGATACGCAGTATTTT.

This sequence joins TRBV28 and TRBJ2-3; D ambiguous. Trimming took off 8 bases at V and 4 bases at J, with 22 bases between the two ends. The CDR3 has 16 residues. The germline CDR1 and CDR2 sequences are MDHEN and SYDVKM. The CDR3 DNA reads as TGTGCCAGCCTACCAAACAGTATTTGGAGAGCAGATACGCAGTATTTT. As protein: CASLPNSIWRADTQYF.

This chain connects TRBV20-1 to TRBJ2-5; maybe TRBD1 (6 bases). In germline, CDR1 is DFQATT, CDR2 SNEGSKA (reference sequence). The V and J ends lost 5 bases and 0 bases respectively, with 10 bases between them. The CDR3 totals 13 residues. The CDR3 region has the DNA TGCAGTGCTGTTGACAGGAACCAAGAGACCCAGTACTTC. Protein product: CSAVDRNQETQYF.

The V and J genes are TRBV28 and TRBJ1-5; possible D gene TRBD1, 6 bases. This CDR3 has 14 amino acids. CDR1 is MDHEN and CDR2 is SYDVKM in the germline V gene. With 6 bases removed from V and 3 bases from J, the gap between germline ends came to 12 bases. The CDR3 sequence: CASRNQGNNQPQHF. The CDR3 nucleotides are TGTGCCAGCAGGAATCAGGGGAACAATCAGCCCCAGCATTTT. Variable domain in full (rest from reference TRBV28 and TRBJ1-5): DVKVTQSSRYLVKRTGEKVFLECVQDMDHENMFWYRQDPGLGLRLIYFSYDVKMKEKGDIPEGYSVSREKKERFSLILESASTNQTSMYLCASRNQGNNQPQHFGDGTRLSIL.

V and J are TRBV7-3 and TRBJ1-1; D possibly corresponds to TRBD1 (5 bases). CDR3 size: 14 residues. Germline V gene data show CDR1 as SGHTA and CDR2 as FQGTGA. Trimming took off 5 bases at V and 4 bases at J, with 14 bases between the two ends. DNA of the CDR3: TGTGCCAGCAGCCGAGGGGCGGGTATCACTGAAGCTTTCTTT. The encoded protein is CASSRGAGITEAFF.

This chain links TRBV6-1 with TRBJ2-7, with D unclear. CDR1 is MNHNS and CDR2 is SASEGT in the germline V gene. This CDR3 region has 15 residues. V lost 0 bases to trimming and J lost 6 bases, with 15 bases between them. This chain's CDR3 is CASSEALEVAGEQYF. CDR3 nucleotide sequence: TGTGCCAGCAGTGAAGCGCTCGAGGTGGCAGGCGAGCAGTACTTC.

The genes are TRBV18 and TRBJ1-2; perhaps TRBD1 as D (6 bases). V was pared by 4 bases and J by 6 bases, with 15 bases between. The CDR3 is 14 amino acids. Per the germline V gene, CDR1 is KGHSH and CDR2 is LQKENI. The CDR3 coding sequence is TGTGCCAGCTCACGTTCAGGGGAGCGGAATGGCTACACCTTC. As protein: CASSRSGERNGYTF. Combining the CDR3 with reference TRBV18 and TRBJ1-2 gives the whole variable domain NAGVMQNPRHLVRRRGQEARLRCSPMKGHSHVYWYRQLPEEGLKFMVYLQKENIIDESGMPKERFSAEFPKEGPSILRIQQVVRGDSAAYFCASSRSGERNGYTFGSGTRLTVV.

The chain carries TRBV7-2 and TRBJ2-7, with 10 nucleotides matching TRBD2. From germline, CDR1 is SGHTA and CDR2 FQGNSA. The CDR3 length is 16 residues. J was trimmed by 3 bases and V by 2 bases; bases with no gene match: 7. In DNA form, the CDR3 reads TGTGCCAGCAGCTTATTTTCCCTAGCGGGAGTCTACGAGCAGTACTTC. Translating it yields CASSLFSLAGVYEQYF. Together with reference TRBV7-2 and TRBJ2-7, the CDR3 gives the full variable domain: GAGVSQSPSNKVTEKGKDVELRCDPISGHTALYWYRQSLGQGLEFLIYFQGNSAPDKSGLPSDRFSAERTGGSVSTLTIQRTQQEDSAVYLCASSLFSLAGVYEQYFGPGTRLTVT.

V is TRBV14 and J is TRBJ1-2; D remains ambiguous. Trimming left V 3 bases short and J 8 bases short, with 13 bases between. This CDR3 spans 13 amino acids. Per germline, CDR1 SGHDN and CDR2 FVKESK. The CDR3 is CASSQSHVGGYTF. The CDR3 DNA reads TGTGCCAGCAGCCAGTCCCATGTAGGGGGCTACACCTTC.

The chain employs TRBV29-1 and TRBJ2-7, with 8 bases aligning to TRBD1. After removal of 5 bases from V and 4 bases from J, the junction contained 4 bases not matched to a gene. CDR1 SQVTM and CDR2 ANQGSEA come from the germline V gene. This CDR3 spans 12 amino acids. As DNA, the CDR3 is TGCAGCGTTTCGGACAGGGCATACGAGCAGTACTTC. It is translated as CSVSDRAYEQYF.

The chain combines TRBV6-1 with TRBJ1-2; 7 nucleotides match TRBD1. Looked up from germline, CDR1 is MNHNS and CDR2 is SASEGT. With 5 bases clipped from V and 7 bases from J, the junction kept 1 base outside the gene matches. This CDR3 is 11 amino acids long. CDR3 DNA sequence: TGTGCCAGCAGTCAGGGGGGTGGCTACACCTTC. Its translation: CASSQGGGYTF.

V and J are TRBV7-8 and TRBJ1-1, with D tentatively TRBD1 (5 bases). Germline CDR1 reads SGHVS; CDR2 reads FQNEAQ. The CDR3 consists of 14 residues. Trimming shortened V by 2 bases and J by 5 bases, and 12 bases separated the two germline ends. This CDR3 is CASSLQGRRTEAFF. The CDR3 DNA follows: TGTGCCAGCAGCTTACAGGGTAGGAGGACTGAAGCTTTCTTT. The whole variable domain, filled in from reference TRBV7-8 and TRBJ1-1, reads GAGVSQSPRYKVAKRGQDVALRCDPISGHVSLFWYQQALGQGPEFLTYFQNEAQLDKSGLPSDRFFAERPEGSVSTLKIQRTQQEDSAVYLCASSLQGRRTEAFFGQGTRLTVV.

The J gene is TRBJ1-6, the V gene TRBV28, with D perhaps matching TRBD1 (6 bases). CDR1 is MDHEN, CDR2 SYDVKM, per germline. Trimming removed 4 bases at V and 10 bases at J, with 20 bases between. The CDR3 is 16 residues long. The CDR3 protein is CASSSPTGLRDSPLHF. CDR3 DNA sequence: TGTGCCAGCAGTTCGCCGACAGGTTTGCGAGACTCACCCCTCCACTTT. Supplemented by reference TRBV28 and TRBJ1-6, the full variable domain reads DVKVTQSSRYLVKRTGEKVFLECVQDMDHENMFWYRQDPGLGLRLIYFSYDVKMKEKGDIPEGYSVSREKKERFSLILESASTNQTSMYLCASSSPTGLRDSPLHFGNGTRLTVT.

The chain combines TRBV28 with TRBJ2-3; TRBD2 agrees at 11 bases. CDR3 size: 15 residues. From germline, CDR1 is MDHEN and CDR2 SYDVKM. Losses at the gene ends were 5 bases for V and 3 bases for J; bases not matched to a gene: 4. CDR3 in DNA: TGTGCCAGCAGTCCGACTAGCGGGGCTACAGATACGCAGTATTTT. As protein: CASSPTSGATDTQYF.

V and J are TRBV20-1 and TRBJ2-3, with D perhaps matching TRBD1 (6 bases). CDR3 length equals 13 residues. Germline CDR1 DFQATT, CDR2 SNEGSKA (reference sequence). The CDR3 DNA reads as TGCAAAAAACAGGGAGATTTCACAGATACGCAGTATTTT. Protein product: CKKQGDFTDTQYF.

This chain's CDR3 is CASSPPRQGYQPQHF. In DNA, the CDR3 is TGTGCCAGCTCACCACCGAGACAGGGGTATCAGCCCCAGCATTTT. V usage is TRBV18 and J usage is TRBJ1-5; 8 nucleotides match TRBD1. Germline V gene lookup returns CDR1 KGHSH and CDR2 LQKENI. The junction had 3 bases not matched to a gene; V was cut back by 0 bases and J by 5 bases. The CDR3 extends over 15 amino acids.

V gene TRBV30 combines with J gene TRBJ1-1, with a weak D call TRBD1 (6 bases). The CDR3 is made up of 13 amino acids. The V end was cut by 5 bases, the J end by 3 bases, with 13 bases between. Germline CDR1 is GTSNPN and CDR2 is SVGIG (reference sequence). The CDR3 protein is CAWGEEGDTEAFF. Written as DNA, the CDR3 is TGTGCCTGGGGGGAGGAGGGGGACACTGAAGCTTTCTTT.

The chain employs TRBV6-1 and TRBJ2-7; TRBD1 matches at 9 bases. The CDR3 runs 14 residues. Looked up from germline, CDR1 is MNHNS and CDR2 is SASEGT. The V and J ends lost 4 bases and 4 bases, in that order; junction bases with no gene match: 5. In DNA, the CDR3 is TGTGCCAGCAGTGCCCGGGACAGGGTTTACGAGCAGTACTTC. Amino acid sequence: CASSARDRVYEQYF.

The V and J genes are TRBV6-5 and TRBJ1-2; TRBD1 agrees at 7 bases. V gave up 2 bases and J gave up 8 bases; unmatched junction bases: 8. The CDR3 is 14 residues long. Per the germline V gene, CDR1 is MNHEY and CDR2 is SVGAGI. The CDR3 loop is CASSYRTQGDGYTF. The CDR3 DNA is TGTGCCAGCAGTTACCGGACGCAGGGGGACGGCTACACCTTC.

The chain recombines TRBV7-9 with TRBJ1-1; D is perhaps TRBD1 (5 bases). The CDR3 loop spans 13 amino acids. CDR1 is SEHNR, CDR2 FQNEAQ, per germline (reference sequence). V lost 4 bases and J 1 base, leaving 7 bases between the germline ends. CDR3 protein: CASSSGQNTEAFF. DNA for the CDR3: TGTGCCAGCAGCTCCGGACAGAACACTGAAGCTTTCTTT.

CDR3 in amino acids: CASSFDRPSYEQYF. The CDR3 DNA is TGTGCCAGCAGCTTCGACAGGCCTTCCTACGAGCAGTACTTC. The rearrangement joins TRBV7-8 to TRBJ2-7; D possibly corresponds to TRBD1 (6 bases). The CDR3 has 14 amino acids. Between the trimmed V and J ends, which lost 3 bases and 1 base, there was a span of 10 bases. CDR1 is SGHVS and CDR2 is FQNEAQ in the germline V gene.

The CDR3 DNA is TGTGCCAGCAGTAGATCTTGGCGGAGCTACGAGCAGTACTTC. This gives the protein CASSRSWRSYEQYF. The V and J genes are TRBV28 and TRBJ2-7; D remains ambiguous. With 5 bases removed from V and 3 bases from J, the gap between germline ends came to 14 bases. CDR1 MDHEN and CDR2 SYDVKM come from the germline V gene. This CDR3 comprises 14 residues.

This chain links TRBV27 with TRBJ1-2; TRBD1 is a possible D gene (5 bases). V was pared by 6 bases and J by 8 bases, with 22 bases between. There are 15 residues in the CDR3. Germline CDR1 reads MNHEY; CDR2 reads SMNVEV (reference sequence). The CDR3 DNA reads TGTGCCAGCAGGCACCGGGACGCTTCCTCCGACGGCTACACCTTC. Translated: CASRHRDASSDGYTF.

This clonotype counts as medium-sized. J is TRBJ2-7 and V is TRBV19, with 11 positions matching TRBD2. V lost 3 bases and J lost 2; bases outside the gene matches: 6. The CDR3 runs 16 residues. Looked up from germline, CDR1 is LNHDA and CDR2 is SQIVND (reference sequence). CDR3 sequence reads: CASSMDPGLAAYEQYF. For the CDR3, the DNA is TGTGCCAGTAGTATGGATCCGGGACTAGCGGCCTACGAGCAGTACTTC.

This rearrangement joins TRBV20-1 to TRBJ2-7; possibly TRBD1 for D (6 bases). Trimming removed 5 bases at V and 1 base at J, with 15 bases between. CDR1 is DFQATT, CDR2 SNEGSKA, per germline (reference sequence). There are 14 residues in the CDR3. The chain's CDR3 is CSAYDRIKSYEQYF. The CDR3 DNA is TGCAGTGCTTATGACAGGATAAAATCCTACGAGCAGTACTTC.

The genes are TRBV4-1 and TRBJ1-5; unclear D gene. V was cut by 4 bases and J by 3 bases, with 10 bases left in between. The CDR3 has 14 residues. Germline assignment: CDR1 MGHRA and CDR2 YSYEKL. For the CDR3, the DNA is TGCGCCAGCAGCCGAGGGCCCCTCAATCAGCCCCAGCATTTT. Protein product: CASSRGPLNQPQHF.